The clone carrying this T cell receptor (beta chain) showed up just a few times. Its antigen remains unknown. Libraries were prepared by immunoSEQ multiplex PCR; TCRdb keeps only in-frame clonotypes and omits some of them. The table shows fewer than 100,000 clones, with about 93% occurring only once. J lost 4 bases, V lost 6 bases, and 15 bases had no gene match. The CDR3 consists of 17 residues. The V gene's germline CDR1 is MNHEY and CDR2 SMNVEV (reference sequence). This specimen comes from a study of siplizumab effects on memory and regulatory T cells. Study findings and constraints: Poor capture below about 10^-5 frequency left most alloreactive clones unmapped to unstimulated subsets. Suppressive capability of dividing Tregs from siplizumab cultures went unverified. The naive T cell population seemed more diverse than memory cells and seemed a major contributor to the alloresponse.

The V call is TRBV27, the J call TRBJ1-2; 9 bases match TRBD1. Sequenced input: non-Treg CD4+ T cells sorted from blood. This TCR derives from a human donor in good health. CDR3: CASRPYSPGQGAYGYTF. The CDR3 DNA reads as TGTGCCAGCAGACCCTACTCTCCGGGACAGGGAGCCTATGGCTACACCTTC.